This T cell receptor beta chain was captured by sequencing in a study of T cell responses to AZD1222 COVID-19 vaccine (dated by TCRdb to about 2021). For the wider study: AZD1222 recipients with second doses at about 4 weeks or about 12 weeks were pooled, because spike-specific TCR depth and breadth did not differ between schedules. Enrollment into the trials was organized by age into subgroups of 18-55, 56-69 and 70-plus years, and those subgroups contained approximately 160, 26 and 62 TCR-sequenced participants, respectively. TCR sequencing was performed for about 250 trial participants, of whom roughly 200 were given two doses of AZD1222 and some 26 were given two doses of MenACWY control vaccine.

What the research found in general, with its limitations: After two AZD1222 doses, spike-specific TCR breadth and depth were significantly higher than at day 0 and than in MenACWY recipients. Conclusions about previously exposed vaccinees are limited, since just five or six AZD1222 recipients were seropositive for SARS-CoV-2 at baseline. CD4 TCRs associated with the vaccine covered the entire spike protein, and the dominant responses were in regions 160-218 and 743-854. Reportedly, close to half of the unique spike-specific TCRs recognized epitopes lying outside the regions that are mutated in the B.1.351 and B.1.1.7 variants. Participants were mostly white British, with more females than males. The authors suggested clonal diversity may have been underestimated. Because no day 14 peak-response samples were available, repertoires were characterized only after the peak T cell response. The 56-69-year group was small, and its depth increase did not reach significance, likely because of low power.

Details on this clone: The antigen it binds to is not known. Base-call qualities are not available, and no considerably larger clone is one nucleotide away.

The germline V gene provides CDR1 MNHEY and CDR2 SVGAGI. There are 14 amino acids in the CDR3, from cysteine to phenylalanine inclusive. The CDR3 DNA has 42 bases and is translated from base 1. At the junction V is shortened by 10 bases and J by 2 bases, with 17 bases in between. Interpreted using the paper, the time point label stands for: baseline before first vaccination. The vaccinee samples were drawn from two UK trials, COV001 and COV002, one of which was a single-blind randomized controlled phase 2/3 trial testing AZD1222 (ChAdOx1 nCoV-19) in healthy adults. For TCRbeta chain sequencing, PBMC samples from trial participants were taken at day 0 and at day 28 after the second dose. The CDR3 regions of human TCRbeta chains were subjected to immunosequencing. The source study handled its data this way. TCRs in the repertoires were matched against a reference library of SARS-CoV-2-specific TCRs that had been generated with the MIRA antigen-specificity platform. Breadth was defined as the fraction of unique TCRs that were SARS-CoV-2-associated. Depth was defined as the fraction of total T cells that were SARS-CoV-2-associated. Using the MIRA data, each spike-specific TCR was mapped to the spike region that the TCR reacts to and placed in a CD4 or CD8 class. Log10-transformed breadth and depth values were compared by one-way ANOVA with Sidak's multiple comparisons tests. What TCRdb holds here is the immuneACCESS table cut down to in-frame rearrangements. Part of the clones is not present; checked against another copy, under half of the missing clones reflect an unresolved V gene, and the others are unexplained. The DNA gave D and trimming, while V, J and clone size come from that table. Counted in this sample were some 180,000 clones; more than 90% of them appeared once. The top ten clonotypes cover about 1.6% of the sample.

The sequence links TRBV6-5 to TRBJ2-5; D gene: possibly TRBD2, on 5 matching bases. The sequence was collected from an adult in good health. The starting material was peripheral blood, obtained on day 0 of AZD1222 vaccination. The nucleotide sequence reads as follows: TGTGCCACCCAGAGGGCTCAGAGGCAAGAGACCCAGTACTTC. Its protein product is CATQRAQRQETQYF.